Given below is one TCR beta chain in context. The time point here: neoterminal ileum biopsy at postoperative endoscopy, about 6 months after surgery. The data are from a study of T cell repertoires in ileal Crohn's disease. Measured with immunoSEQ multiplex PCR; TCRdb has only the in-frame clones, and not every one. This repertoire shows thousands of clones, approximately 77% found once; its top ten account for roughly 23%. Per germline, CDR1 PRHDT and CDR2 FYEKMQ (reference sequence). This CDR3 comprises 18 residues. V gave up 4 bases and J gave up 2 bases; unmatched junction bases: 13. Specimen: ileal tissue. The V and J genes are TRBV13 and TRBJ2-2; 7 bases fit TRBD2. The TCR comes from an adult with Crohn's disease. The DNA of the CDR3 is TGTGCCAGCAGCTCCTCCTGGGCGCGGGAGCATAACACCGGGGAGCTGTTTTTT. Translating it yields CASSSSWAREHNTGELFF.